This TCR beta chain was recovered during a study of cytomegalovirus exposure and HLA in healthy donors. On this clone: The antigen is not known.

PCR used 60 Vbeta primers and 13 Jbeta primers. Assay: immunoSEQ multiplex PCR; the TCRdb copy retains only in-frame clones and omits some. The table includes some 150,000 clones, 75% to 80% detected once. Donors had nominal health at sampling but likely had unrecorded immune exposures. Whole-study findings and limits: In an earlier analysis, productive rearrangement rates for most beta V segments clustered near 87% or 30%. Later work found most CMV-associated TCR beta chains apparently HLA-restricted. Clonal expansion, a later analysis showed, was greater in HLA-associated TCR beta chains than in equally common others.

The source of this sequence is a woman in her twenties or thirties in good health and CMV-seronegative. Sequenced: PBMCs.

CDR3 sequence: CASSSRTGKGTEAFF. In nucleotides, the CDR3 is TGTGCCAGCAGCTCGCGGACAGGGAAGGGCACTGAAGCTTTCTTT. The rearrangement joins TRBV7-9 to TRBJ1-1; 8 bases are a match to TRBD1. The V gene end was trimmed by 4 bases and the J gene end by 4 bases; junction bases not matched to a gene: 8. Per the germline V gene, CDR1 is SEHNR and CDR2 is FQNEAQ (reference sequence). The CDR3 length is 15 residues.